This TCR beta chain was sequenced during a study of blood T cell repertoires in COVID-19. The study assigned cohorts using participant-reported clinical history. Germline CDR1 MNHEY, CDR2 SVGAGI. The V end lost 6 bases, the J end lost 5 bases, and 11 bases lay between the germline ends. This CDR3 contains 13 residues. Repertoires were generated with immunoSEQ multiplex PCR, while TCRdb's copy carries only in-frame clones and drops some. The sample shows 400,000 or so clones, 85% to 90% of them seen only once. The sequence derives from a man between 25 and 39 years old who had recovered from COVID-19. The sequenced sample was PBMCs or T cells enriched from blood (not recorded which). This chain links TRBV6-5 with TRBJ1-5; no firm D call. Here the CDR3 reads CASRVDGDQPQHF. The CDR3 bases are TGTGCCAGCAGGGTTGACGGGGATCAGCCCCAGCATTTT.